A single sample is the source of the 20 T cell receptor beta chains below, sequenced in a study of shared clonotypes between healthy human individuals. The method was immunoSEQ multiplex PCR; TCRdb's version includes in-frame clones alone and lacks a portion of them. Of roughly 300,000 clones in the sample, 73% were seen once. Specimen: memory CD4+ T cells sorted from blood. The sample's subset: CD45RA-negative fraction. The receptors here all came from a man younger than 40 in good health.

The chain employs TRBV6-1 and TRBJ1-2, with a tentative D call TRBD1 (5 bases). Germline loops: CDR1 MNHNS, CDR2 SASEGT. The CDR3 spans 13 residues. V lost 8 bases to trimming and J lost 5 bases, with 15 bases between them. CDR3 coding DNA: TGTGCCAGCGCCCCCGGGGGGGGGTATGGCTACACCTTC. This encodes CASAPGGGYGYTF.

This chain links TRBV6-6 with TRBJ1-3, with 7 bases that match TRBD1. The length of the CDR3 is 12 residues. The ends lost 10 bases at V and 10 bases at J; junction bases unmatched: 10. Germline V gene data show CDR1 as MNHNY and CDR2 as SVGAGI (reference sequence). The CDR3 loop is CATSGTVETIYF. DNA of the CDR3: TGTGCCACATCGGGGACAGTGGAGACCATATATTTT.

The chain is built from TRBV5-6 and TRBJ2-1; TRBD2 agrees at 9 bases. Germline CDR1 and CDR2: SGHDT and YYEEEE. The CDR3 is made up of 17 amino acids. The J segment lost 7 bases and the V segment lost 3 bases, leaving 14 bases of the junction unmatched. CDR3 residues: CASSSRGLAFNVNEQFF. Written as DNA, the CDR3 is TGTGCCAGCAGCTCGCGGGGACTAGCATTTAACGTAAATGAGCAGTTCTTC.

The CDR3 coding sequence is TGTGCCAGCAGCTTAAGGAAGCTAGATCCTGCCAAAAACATTCAGTACTTC. Its protein is CASSLRKLDPAKNIQYF. V gene TRBV7-3 combines with J gene TRBJ2-4; D uncertain. Germline values: CDR1 SGHTA, CDR2 FQGTGA. Deletions cut 1 base from V and 1 base from J, with 14 bases between. The CDR3 totals 17 residues.

The rearrangement uses TRBV10-3 and TRBJ1-3; D gene ambiguous. Germline CDR1 reads ENHRY; CDR2 reads SYGVKD. There are 14 residues in the CDR3. The ends were cut back, 8 bases at V and 0 bases at J, with 11 bases in the middle. CDR3 protein: CAIGGTDSGNTIYF. CDR3 DNA: TGTGCCATCGGTGGTACGGACTCTGGAAACACCATATATTTT.

The CDR3 reads CATSAGTSGYEQYF. DNA for the CDR3: TGTGCCACCTCAGCCGGGACTAGCGGATACGAGCAGTACTTC. This rearrangement joins TRBV2 to TRBJ2-7; 11 bases line up with TRBD2. The V and J ends lost 10 bases and 4 bases, in that order; junction bases with no gene match: 9. From germline, CDR1 is SNHLY and CDR2 FYNNEI. The CDR3 covers 14 residues.

V is TRBV5-4 and J is TRBJ2-7; D is perhaps TRBD1 (5 bases). The CDR3 consists of 15 residues. Germline assignment: CDR1 SGHNT and CDR2 YYREEE (reference sequence). Trimming shortened V by 4 bases and J by 3 bases, and 17 bases separated the two germline ends. The CDR3 loop reads CASSPSGGRGYEQYF. The CDR3 region has the DNA TGTGCCAGCAGCCCATCGGGCGGTAGGGGCTACGAGCAGTACTTC.

V gene TRBV15 combines with J gene TRBJ1-3, with 7 bases matching TRBD1. Per germline, CDR1 LNHNV and CDR2 YYDKDF (reference sequence). The CDR3 length is 16 residues. The V segment lost 5 bases and the J segment 4 bases; nucleotides outside the gene matches: 11. CDR3 protein: CATSHPGQRGGNTIYF. In DNA form, the CDR3 reads TGTGCCACCAGCCATCCGGGACAGCGAGGCGGAAACACCATATATTTT.

This clone was seen a few times. The chain recombines TRBV27 with TRBJ1-2; tentative D call: TRBD1 (5 bases). CDR3 size: 15 residues. The germline CDR1 and CDR2 sequences are MNHEY and SMNVEV (reference sequence). The V and J ends lost 8 bases and 3 bases respectively, with 19 bases between them. CDR3 residues: CASCRVGLSDYGYTF. The CDR3 region has the DNA TGTGCCAGCTGCAGGGTCGGTCTCTCCGACTATGGCTACACCTTC.

This sequence joins TRBV6-5 and TRBJ2-1, with D possibly TRBD1 on 5 matching bases. The length of the CDR3 is 14 residues. V was trimmed by 6 bases and J by 0 bases, leaving 9 bases between them. Germline V gene sequence: CDR1 MNHEY, CDR2 SVGAGI. CDR3 loop: CASSGDSSYNEQFF. In DNA form, the CDR3 reads TGTGCCAGCAGCGGCGACAGCTCCTACAATGAGCAGTTCTTC.

J is TRBJ2-4 and V is TRBV6-5; a possible D gene is TRBD2 (6 bases). The CDR3 consists of 16 residues. CDR1 and CDR2 (germline): MNHEY, SVGAGI. V lost 4 bases to trimming and J lost 1 base, with 14 bases between them. This CDR3 reads CASSFRRGGAKNIQYF. CDR3 DNA sequence: TGTGCCAGCAGTTTCAGACGGGGAGGCGCCAAAAACATTCAGTACTTC.

The J gene is TRBJ2-7, the V gene TRBV6-5, with D hard to call. Between the trimmed V and J ends, which lost 2 bases and 6 bases, there was a span of 11 bases. Germline values: CDR1 MNHEY, CDR2 SVGAGI. The CDR3 runs 13 residues. The CDR3 DNA sequence: TGTGCCAGCAGTTACGGGGATCTAGGCGAGCAGTACTTC. It specifies CASSYGDLGEQYF.

This clone was detected many times. This chain uses TRBV5-1 with TRBJ2-7; 7 bases fit TRBD1. V gave up 2 bases and J gave up 3 bases; unmatched junction bases: 8. Germline V gene data show CDR1 as SGHRS and CDR2 as YFSETQ. The CDR3 is 15 residues long. As DNA, the CDR3 is TGCGCCAGCAGCTTTTCGGGACAGCCAAACTACGAGCAGTACTTC. Translation gives CASSFSGQPNYEQYF.

The chain's CDR3 is CASSPFVTSGKGDTQYF. Written as DNA, the CDR3 is TGTGCCAGCTCACCCTTCGTCACTAGCGGGAAGGGGGATACGCAGTATTTT. The gene calls are TRBV18 and TRBJ2-3; TRBD2 aligns across 10 bases. The junction had 12 bases not matched to a gene; V was cut back by 3 bases and J by 6 bases. The CDR3 totals 17 residues. In germline, CDR1 is KGHSH, CDR2 LQKENI.

In its sample, this clone was seen a few times. The chain is built from TRBV2 and TRBJ1-1, with D unresolved. Germline V gene data show CDR1 as SNHLY and CDR2 as FYNNEI. V gave up 7 bases and J gave up 10 bases, with 13 bases separating them. This CDR3 is 11 amino acids long. The CDR3: CASIRSLGAFF. The CDR3 region has the DNA TGTGCCAGCATACGGTCACTCGGAGCTTTCTTT.

The genes are TRBV19 and TRBJ2-3, with D perhaps TRBD2 (6 bases). This CDR3 contains 14 residues. Per germline, CDR1 LNHDA and CDR2 SQIVND (reference sequence). The V gene lost 7 bases and the J gene lost 1 base, with 12 bases spanning the gap. The CDR3 sequence is CASKAGLGTDTQYF. The CDR3 bases are TGTGCCAGTAAGGCGGGGTTAGGCACAGATACGCAGTATTTT. Full variable domain (outside the CDR3, taken from reference TRBV19 and TRBJ2-3): DGGITQSPKYLFRKEGQNVTLSCEQNLNHDAMYWYRQDPGQGLRLIYYSQIVNDFQKGDIAEGYSVSREKKESFPLTVTSAQKNPTAFYLCASKAGLGTDTQYFGPGTRLTVL.

V usage is TRBV5-1 and J usage is TRBJ1-1; 9 nucleotides agree with TRBD1. This CDR3 contains 20 residues. Germline CDR1 reads SGHRS; CDR2 reads YFSETQ. V lost 3 bases to trimming and J lost 0 bases; unmatched junction nucleotides: 18. CDR3 bases: TGCGCCAGCAGCTCGACGACAGGGGGGGTAGGAATCGGGATGAACACTGAAGCTTTCTTT. Translating it yields CASSSTTGGVGIGMNTEAFF.

This clone was counted at least ten times. The gene calls are TRBV30 and TRBJ2-5, with TRBD1 matching 7 bases. Germline trimming cut 2 bases from V and 5 bases from J; bases unmatched to any gene: 8. Germline V gene sequence: CDR1 GTSNPN, CDR2 SVGIG (reference sequence). The CDR3 extends over 14 amino acids. The CDR3 DNA follows: TGTGCCTGGAGTCTACAGGGGAGTGTGGAGACCCAGTACTTC. The encoded protein is CAWSLQGSVETQYF.

This clone turned up a few times. The genes are TRBV5-4 and TRBJ2-2; maybe TRBD1 (5 bases). The V gene lost 2 bases and the J gene lost 7 bases, with 15 bases spanning the gap. CDR3 length equals 15 residues. Germline V gene lookup returns CDR1 SGHNT and CDR2 YYREEE (reference sequence). CDR3 bases: TGTGCCAGCAGCTTCCGCGCAGGGTCAGGCGGGGAGCTGTTTTTT. Its protein product is CASSFRAGSGGELFF.

CDR3: CASSLDGGFEGDTQYF. Here the CDR3 DNA reads TGCGCCAGCAGCTTGGACGGCGGGTTCGAAGGAGATACGCAGTATTTT. The V gene is TRBV5-1, the J gene TRBJ2-3, with a weak D call TRBD2 (5 bases). CDR1 is SGHRS and CDR2 is YFSETQ in the germline V gene. Trimming removed 0 bases from V and 5 bases from J, with 16 bases in between. This CDR3 contains 16 residues.